What follows are 18 T cell receptor beta chains derived from one specimen sequenced in a study of blood T cell repertoires in COVID-19 (TCRdb year 2020). Library preparation employed the immunoSEQ multiplex PCR assay. TCRdb obtained this table from immuneACCESS and retained in-frame rearrangements with V and J assigned. These tables miss some clones; where compared with another copy, unresolved V genes account for less than half of the shortfall, and the remainder is unexplained. The sample contains approximately 230,000 clones, more than 80% of them found a single time. The ten largest make up about 2.2% of the sample. The sequenced sample was peripheral blood. The receptor source for this set is a young man who had recovered from COVID-19.

CDR3 nucleotide sequence: TGTGCCAGTAGTATCCGGGACAGCTATGGCTACACCTTC. It specifies CASSIRDSYGYTF. The chain employs TRBV19 and TRBJ1-2; 7 bases match TRBD1. The CDR3 length is 13 residues. Germline assignment: CDR1 LNHDA and CDR2 SQIVND (reference sequence). Trimming removed 3 bases from V and 4 bases from J; junction bases left unmatched: 2.

This clone was recorded a few times. The chain recombines TRBV6-5 with TRBJ1-1; 7 nucleotides line up with TRBD1. Trimming cost V 8 bases and J 1 base; bases outside gene matches: 1. This CDR3 is built from 12 residues. CDR1 is MNHEY, CDR2 SVGAGI, per germline. The CDR3 loop reads CASRDRNTEAFF. In nucleotides, the CDR3 is TGTGCCAGCCGGGACAGGAACACTGAAGCTTTCTTT.

The V and J genes are TRBV6-5 and TRBJ1-5; D gene uncertain. This CDR3 spans 14 amino acids. V lost 3 bases to trimming and J lost 5 bases, with 11 bases between them. Germline V gene data show CDR1 as MNHEY and CDR2 as SVGAGI. The CDR3 loop reads CASSYDIAYQPQHF. In DNA form, the CDR3 reads TGTGCCAGCAGTTATGACATAGCGTATCAGCCCCAGCATTTT.

The gene calls are TRBV18 and TRBJ1-2; 8 bases align to TRBD1. The CDR3 is 15 amino acids. V shed 3 bases, J shed 1 base, and the junction held 4 bases outside the gene matches. Germline V gene data show CDR1 as KGHSH and CDR2 as LQKENI. CDR3: CASSPTGAVNYGYTF. CDR3 in DNA: TGTGCCAGCTCACCGACAGGGGCGGTTAACTATGGCTACACCTTC.

The chain uses TRBV9 and TRBJ2-5, with D maybe TRBD2 (6 bases). CDR1 and CDR2 (germline): SGDLS, YYNGEE. V lost 3 bases, J lost 2 bases, and 11 bases lay in between. The CDR3 consists of 14 residues. CDR3 loop: CASSARLVQETQYF. DNA for the CDR3: TGTGCCAGCAGCGCACGACTAGTTCAAGAGACCCAGTACTTC. The full variable domain, its missing parts supplied by reference TRBV9 and TRBJ2-5, is DSGVTQTPKHLITATGQRVTLRCSPRSGDLSVYWYQQSLDQGLQFLIQYYNGEERAKGNILERFSAQQFPDLHSELNLSSLELGDSALYFCASSARLVQETQYFGPGTRLLVL.

The chain has TRBV5-1 and TRBJ2-1; D might be TRBD2 (5 bases). The CDR3 extends over 15 amino acids. CDR1 SGHRS and CDR2 YFSETQ come from the germline V gene. Trimming removed 5 bases at V and 0 bases at J, with 12 bases between. CDR3 coding DNA: TGCGCCAGCAGGCCACCTAGCAACTCCTACAATGAGCAGTTCTTC. The encoded protein is CASRPPSNSYNEQFF.

The V call is TRBV6-5, the J call TRBJ2-3; a weak D match, TRBD2 (5 bases). Trimming left V 7 bases short and J 6 bases short, with 17 bases between. This CDR3 contains 14 residues. The V gene's germline CDR1 is MNHEY and CDR2 SVGAGI. CDR3 sequence reads: CASTLAPGIDTQYF. CDR3 in DNA: TGTGCCAGCACTTTAGCGCCGGGGATTGATACGCAGTATTTT.

The chain has TRBV15 and TRBJ1-1; D not resolved. The germline gives CDR1 LNHNV, CDR2 YYDKDF (reference sequence). The V gene lost 0 bases and the J gene lost 6 bases, with 8 bases spanning the gap. CDR3 length equals 13 residues. The CDR3 DNA follows: TGTGCCACCAGCAGAGATTGGAGTTCTGAAGCTTTCTTT. Its translation is CATSRDWSSEAFF.

This clone was counted a single time. CDR3 nucleotides: TGTGCCAGCTCACCAGGACAGTACCTCTACGAGCAGTACTTC. Protein sequence: CASSPGQYLYEQYF. The chain is built from TRBV18 and TRBJ2-7; possibly TRBD1 for D (6 bases). The CDR3 loop spans 14 amino acids. Germline V gene sequence: CDR1 KGHSH, CDR2 LQKENI. V lost 2 bases and J lost 3, with 11 bases in between.

This clone was picked up one time. The V and J genes are TRBV5-4 and TRBJ1-2, with unresolved D. Per germline, CDR1 SGHNT and CDR2 YYREEE (reference sequence). The CDR3 extends over 14 amino acids. Between the trimmed V and J ends, which lost 3 bases and 4 bases, there was a span of 13 bases. The CDR3 sequence: CASSSRQISYGYTF. CDR3 in DNA: TGTGCCAGCAGCTCCCGTCAGATTTCCTATGGCTACACCTTC.

The chain employs TRBV3-1 (or the pseudogene TRBV3-2) and TRBJ1-2; 10 bases map to TRBD1. Per the germline V gene, CDR1 is LGHDT and CDR2 is YNNKEL (reference sequence). V gave up 0 bases and J gave up 5 bases; unmatched junction bases: 18. The CDR3 totals 20 residues. Written as DNA, the CDR3 is TGTGCCAGCAGCCAAGATAGGAGGCCGTTGGGACAGGGGAAGGAATATGGCTACACCTTC. Protein sequence: CASSQDRRPLGQGKEYGYTF.

The chain recombines TRBV27 with TRBJ2-7, with TRBD1 matching 9 bases. Germline V CDR1 and CDR2: MNHEY, SMNVEV (reference sequence). V lost 5 bases to trimming and J lost 3 bases; unmatched junction nucleotides: 2. CDR3 size: 13 residues. CDR3 nucleotides: TGTGCCAGCAGTCCGGACAGGGGCTACGAGCAGTACTTC. It encodes CASSPDRGYEQYF.

The chain couples TRBV27 to TRBJ2-2; 7 bases match TRBD1. Germline CDR1 is MNHEY and CDR2 is SMNVEV (reference sequence). This CDR3 is 17 amino acids long. V dropped 4 bases and J dropped 9; count of bases not matched to a gene: 17. CDR3 in amino acids: CASSSRVSGTEGWELFF. CDR3 in DNA: TGTGCCAGCAGTTCACGGGTATCCGGGACAGAGGGTTGGGAGCTGTTTTTT.

The chain is built from TRBV27 and TRBJ1-6, with 10 positions matching TRBD1. CDR1 MNHEY and CDR2 SMNVEV come from the germline V gene (reference sequence). CDR3 length: 17 residues. J gave up 1 base and V 4 bases, and 4 bases lay outside the gene matches. The CDR3 sequence is CASSSDRGRSYNSPLHF. CDR3 coding DNA: TGTGCCAGCAGTTCCGACAGGGGGCGATCCTATAATTCACCCCTCCACTTT.

In nucleotides, the CDR3 is TGTGCCAGCAGTTATCGCGGGGGAGGCTACGAGCAGTACTTC. It specifies CASSYRGGGYEQYF. This chain links TRBV6-5 with TRBJ2-7; TRBD2 aligns across 7 bases. Germline V lookup: CDR1 MNHEY, CDR2 SVGAGI. V lost 3 bases and J lost 3; bases outside the gene matches: 5. The CDR3 sequence is 14 residues long.

The chain carries TRBV3-1 (or the pseudogene TRBV3-2) and TRBJ1-4, with TRBD1 matching over 12 bases. The CDR3 contains 18 residues. Germline CDR1 is LGHDT and CDR2 is YNNKEL (reference sequence). J lost 8 bases, V lost 5 bases, and 15 bases had no gene match. The CDR3 sequence: CASSGPGQGAKAKEKLFF. CDR3 coding DNA: TGTGCCAGCAGCGGACCGGGACAGGGGGCGAAAGCCAAGGAAAAACTGTTTTTT.

The chain joins TRBV15 to TRBJ1-5; tentatively, D is TRBD1 (6 bases). Trimming shortened V by 3 bases and J by 7 bases, and 13 bases separated the two germline ends. The CDR3 consists of 14 residues. CDR1 LNHNV and CDR2 YYDKDF come from the germline V gene (reference sequence). The CDR3 DNA reads as TGTGCCACCAGCAGCGGGACAAGCGGACAGCCCCAGCATTTT. Translated, it gives CATSSGTSGQPQHF.

The V and J genes are TRBV12-3 or TRBV12-4 and TRBJ1-5; 9 positions agree with TRBD1. The CDR3 is 13 amino acids. Trimming at V came to 5 bases and at J to 7 bases, leaving 3 bases not matched to a gene. CDR3 protein: CASSTGGGQPQHF. In DNA form, the CDR3 reads TGTGCCAGCAGTACAGGGGGCGGCCAGCCCCAGCATTTT.